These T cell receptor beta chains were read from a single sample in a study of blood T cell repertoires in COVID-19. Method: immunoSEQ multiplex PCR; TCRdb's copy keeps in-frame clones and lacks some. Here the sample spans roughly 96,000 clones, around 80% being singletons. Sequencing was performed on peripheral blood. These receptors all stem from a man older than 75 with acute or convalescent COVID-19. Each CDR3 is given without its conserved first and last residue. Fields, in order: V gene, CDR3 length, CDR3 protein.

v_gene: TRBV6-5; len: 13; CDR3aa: ASSYQGGDNSPLH
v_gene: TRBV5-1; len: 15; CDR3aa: ASSLAGIRENYNEQF
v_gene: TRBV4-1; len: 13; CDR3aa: ASSQESNRNYGYT
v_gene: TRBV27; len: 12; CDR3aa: ASSPRTSGGEQF
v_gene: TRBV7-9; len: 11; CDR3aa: ASSPSANYGYT
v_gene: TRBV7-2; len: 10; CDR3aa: ASSLVEGAQY
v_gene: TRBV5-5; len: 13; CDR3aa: ASSLAGTGGREQY
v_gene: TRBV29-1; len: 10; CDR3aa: SVGTGGTEAF
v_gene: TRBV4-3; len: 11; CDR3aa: ASSRDRGEKLF
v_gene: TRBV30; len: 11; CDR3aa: ACRGTGREKLF
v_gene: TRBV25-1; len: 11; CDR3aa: ASTPGGNQPQH
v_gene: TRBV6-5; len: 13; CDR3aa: ASSYDRDINTEAF
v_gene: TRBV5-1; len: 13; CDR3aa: ASSLTGPNNEKLF
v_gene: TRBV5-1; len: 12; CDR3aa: ASNTGGDSRGYT
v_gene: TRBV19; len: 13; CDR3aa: ASSMVTGGKEKLF
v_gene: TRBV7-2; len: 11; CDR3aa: ASSPGKGETQY
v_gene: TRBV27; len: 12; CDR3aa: ASSLNRDDYGYT
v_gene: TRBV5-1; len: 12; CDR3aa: ASARAGDTYEQY
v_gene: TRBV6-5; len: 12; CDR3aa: ASSSVDRGYEQY
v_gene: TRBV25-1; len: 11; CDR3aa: ASVASGLYEQY
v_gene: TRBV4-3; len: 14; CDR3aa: ASSPGSGHSGNTIY
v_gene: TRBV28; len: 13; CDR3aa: ASSQQVSGANVLT
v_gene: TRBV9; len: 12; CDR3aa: ATSLDRGSGEQY
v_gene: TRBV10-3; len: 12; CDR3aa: AISESGGTDTQY
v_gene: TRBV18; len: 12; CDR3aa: ASSGGQAYNEQF
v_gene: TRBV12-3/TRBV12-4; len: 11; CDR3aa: ASSLRGAYEQY
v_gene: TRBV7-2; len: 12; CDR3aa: ASSLGLANNEQF
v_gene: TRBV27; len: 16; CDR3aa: ASRSLFDREWRDTEAF
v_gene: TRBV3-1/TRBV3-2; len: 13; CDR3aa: ASSPSRGRNGELF
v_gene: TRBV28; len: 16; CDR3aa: ASSLSGPGGISASGYT
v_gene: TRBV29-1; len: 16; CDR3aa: SPRRSPYRVWGTDTQY
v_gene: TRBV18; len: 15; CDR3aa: ASSRGTDPFSYNEQF
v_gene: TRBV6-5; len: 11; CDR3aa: ASKRQVNTEAF
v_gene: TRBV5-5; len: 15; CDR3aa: ASSGVRQADYNSPLH
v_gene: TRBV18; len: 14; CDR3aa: ASSPSSPSSNQPQH
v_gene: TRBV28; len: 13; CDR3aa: ASSSFKGRDYGYT
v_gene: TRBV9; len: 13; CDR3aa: ASSVGQGRHEKLF
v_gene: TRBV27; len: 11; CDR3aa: ASSSPQGKTQY
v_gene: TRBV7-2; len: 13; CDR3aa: ASSLGQGLENTIY
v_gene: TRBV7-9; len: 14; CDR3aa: ASSYRDTASGNTIY
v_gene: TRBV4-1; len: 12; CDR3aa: ASSQDNWGGRAF
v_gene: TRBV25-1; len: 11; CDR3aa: ASSSPGGLVVY
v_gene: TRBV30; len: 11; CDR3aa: AWGQGQQETQY
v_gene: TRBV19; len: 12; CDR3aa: ASSIAGGAGGYT
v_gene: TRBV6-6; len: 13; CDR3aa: ASSTSGGSNQPQH
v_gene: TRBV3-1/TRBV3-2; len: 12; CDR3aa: ASSQRGGQETQY
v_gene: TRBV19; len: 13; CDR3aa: ASSIPRVSGNTIY